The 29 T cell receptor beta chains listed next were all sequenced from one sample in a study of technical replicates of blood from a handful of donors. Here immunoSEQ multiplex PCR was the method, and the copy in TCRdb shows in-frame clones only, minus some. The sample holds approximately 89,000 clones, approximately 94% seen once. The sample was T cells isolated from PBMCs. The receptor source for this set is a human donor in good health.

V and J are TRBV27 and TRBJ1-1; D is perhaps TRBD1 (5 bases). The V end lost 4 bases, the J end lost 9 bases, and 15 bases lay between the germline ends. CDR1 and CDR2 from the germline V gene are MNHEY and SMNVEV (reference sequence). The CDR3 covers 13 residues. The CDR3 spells CASSSSLGGQAFF. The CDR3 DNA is TGTGCCAGCAGTTCCAGCTTGGGGGGACAAGCTTTCTTT.

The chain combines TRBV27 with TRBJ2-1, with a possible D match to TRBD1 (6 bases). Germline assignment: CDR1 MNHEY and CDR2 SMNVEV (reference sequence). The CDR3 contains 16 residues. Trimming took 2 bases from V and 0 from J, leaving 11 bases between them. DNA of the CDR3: TGTGCCAGCAGTTTACCGGGGACAAGCTCCTACAATGAGCAGTTCTTC. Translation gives CASSLPGTSSYNEQFF.

CDR3 protein: CASSGRGTGELFF. The CDR3 coding sequence is TGTGCCAGCAGCGGTCGAGGTACCGGGGAGCTGTTTTTT. This sequence joins TRBV9 and TRBJ2-2; D not certain. This CDR3 spans 13 amino acids. The V end lost 3 bases, the J end lost 5 bases, and 8 bases lay between the germline ends. Germline CDR1 and CDR2: SGDLS and YYNGEE.

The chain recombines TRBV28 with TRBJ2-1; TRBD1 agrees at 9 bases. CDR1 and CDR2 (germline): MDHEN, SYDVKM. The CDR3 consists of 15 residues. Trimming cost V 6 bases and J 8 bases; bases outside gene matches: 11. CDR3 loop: CASRKGQGVVHEQFF. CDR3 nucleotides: TGTGCCAGCAGAAAGGGACAGGGCGTCGTCCATGAGCAGTTCTTC.

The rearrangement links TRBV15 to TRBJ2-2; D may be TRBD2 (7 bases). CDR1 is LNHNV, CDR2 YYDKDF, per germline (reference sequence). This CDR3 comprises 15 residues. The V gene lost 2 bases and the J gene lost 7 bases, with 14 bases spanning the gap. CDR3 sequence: CATSRLAGEGGELFF. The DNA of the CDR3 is TGTGCCACCAGCAGACTGGCAGGGGAGGGCGGGGAGCTGTTTTTT.

The CDR3 coding sequence is TGTGCCAGTAGTCCGTCTGCTGGAAACACCATATATTTT. Translated: CASSPSAGNTIYF. This chain links TRBV19 with TRBJ1-3; D is unclear. The CDR3 consists of 13 residues. From germline, CDR1 is LNHDA and CDR2 SQIVND (reference sequence). The V gene lost 5 bases and the J gene lost 2 bases, with 7 bases spanning the gap.

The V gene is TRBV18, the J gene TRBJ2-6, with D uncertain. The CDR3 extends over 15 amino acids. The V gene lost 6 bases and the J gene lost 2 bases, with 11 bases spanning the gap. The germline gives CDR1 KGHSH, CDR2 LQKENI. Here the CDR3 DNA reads TGTGCCAGCTCCAGGCAGGTCGCTGGGGCCAACGTCCTGACTTTC. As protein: CASSRQVAGANVLTF.

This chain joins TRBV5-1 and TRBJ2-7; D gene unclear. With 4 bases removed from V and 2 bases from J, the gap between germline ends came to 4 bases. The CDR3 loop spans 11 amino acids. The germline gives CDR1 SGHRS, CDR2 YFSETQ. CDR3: CASSLAYEQYF. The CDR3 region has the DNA TGCGCCAGCAGCCTCGCCTACGAGCAGTACTTC.

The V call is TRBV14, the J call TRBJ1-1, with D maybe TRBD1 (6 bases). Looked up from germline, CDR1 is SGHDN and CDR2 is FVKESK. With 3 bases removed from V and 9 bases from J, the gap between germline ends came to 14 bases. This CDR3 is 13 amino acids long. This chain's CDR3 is CASSHGQRSQAFF. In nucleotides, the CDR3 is TGTGCCAGCAGCCATGGACAGCGCTCTCAAGCTTTCTTT. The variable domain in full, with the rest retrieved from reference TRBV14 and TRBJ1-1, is EAGVTQFPSHSVIEKGQTVTLRCDPISGHDNLYWYRRVMGKEIKFLLHFVKESKQDESGMPNNRFLAERTGGTYSTLKVQPAELEDSGVYFCASSHGQRSQAFFGQGTRLTVV.

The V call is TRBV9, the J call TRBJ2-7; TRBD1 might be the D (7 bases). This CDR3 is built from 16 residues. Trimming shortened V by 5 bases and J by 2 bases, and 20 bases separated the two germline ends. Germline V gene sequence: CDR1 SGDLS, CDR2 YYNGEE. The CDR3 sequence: CASRRSTGDWAYEQYF. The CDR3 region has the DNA TGTGCCAGCAGAAGATCTACAGGGGACTGGGCCTACGAGCAGTACTTC.

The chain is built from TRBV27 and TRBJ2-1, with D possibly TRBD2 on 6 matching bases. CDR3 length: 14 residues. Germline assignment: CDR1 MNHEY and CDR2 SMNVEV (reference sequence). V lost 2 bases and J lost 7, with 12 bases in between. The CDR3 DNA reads TGTGCCAGCAGTTTACTGCTAGCGCTAAATGAGCAGTTCTTC. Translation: CASSLLLALNEQFF.

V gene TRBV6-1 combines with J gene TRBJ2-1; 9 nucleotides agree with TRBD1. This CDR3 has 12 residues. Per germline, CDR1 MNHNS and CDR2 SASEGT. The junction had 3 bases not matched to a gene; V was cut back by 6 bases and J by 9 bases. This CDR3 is CASSGTGIEQFF. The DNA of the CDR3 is TGTGCCAGCAGCGGGACAGGGATTGAGCAGTTCTTC.

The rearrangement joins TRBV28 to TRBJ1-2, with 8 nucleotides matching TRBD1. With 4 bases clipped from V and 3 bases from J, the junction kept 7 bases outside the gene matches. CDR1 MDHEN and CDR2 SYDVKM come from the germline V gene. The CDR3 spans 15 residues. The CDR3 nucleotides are TGTGCCAGCAGTTCCGTGACAGGGGCACACTATGGCTACACCTTC. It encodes CASSSVTGAHYGYTF.

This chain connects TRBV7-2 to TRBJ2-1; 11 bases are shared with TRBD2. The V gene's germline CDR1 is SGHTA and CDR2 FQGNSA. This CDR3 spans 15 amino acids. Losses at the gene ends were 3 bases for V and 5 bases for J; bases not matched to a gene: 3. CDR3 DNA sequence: TGTGCCAGCAGCTTCATACTAGCGGGAGACAATGAGCAGTTCTTC. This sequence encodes CASSFILAGDNEQFF.

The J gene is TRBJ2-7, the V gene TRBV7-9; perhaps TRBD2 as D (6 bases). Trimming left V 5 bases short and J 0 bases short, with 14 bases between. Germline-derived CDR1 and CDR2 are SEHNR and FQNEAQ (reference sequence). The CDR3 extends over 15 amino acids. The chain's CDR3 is CASSPGTDYSYEQYF. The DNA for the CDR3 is TGTGCCAGCAGCCCCGGGACGGACTACTCCTACGAGCAGTACTTC. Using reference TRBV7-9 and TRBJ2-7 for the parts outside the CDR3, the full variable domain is DTGVSQNPRHKITKRGQNVTFRCDPISEHNRLYWYRQTLGQGPEFLTYFQNEAQLEKSRLLSDRFSAERPKGSFSTLEIQRTEQGDSAMYLCASSPGTDYSYEQYFGPGTRLTVT.

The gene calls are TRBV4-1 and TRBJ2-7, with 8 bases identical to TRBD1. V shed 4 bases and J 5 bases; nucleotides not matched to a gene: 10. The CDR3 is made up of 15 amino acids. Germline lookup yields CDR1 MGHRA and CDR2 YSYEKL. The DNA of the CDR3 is TGCGCCAGCAGCCGCACCCCAGCAGGGGGCGACGAGCAGTACTTC. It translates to CASSRTPAGGDEQYF.

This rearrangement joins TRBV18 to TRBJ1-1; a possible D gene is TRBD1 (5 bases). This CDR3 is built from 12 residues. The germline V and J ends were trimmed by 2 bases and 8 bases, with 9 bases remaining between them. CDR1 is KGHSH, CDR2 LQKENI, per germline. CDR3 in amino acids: CASSPTGQEAFF. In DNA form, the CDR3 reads TGTGCCAGCTCACCAACAGGCCAGGAAGCTTTCTTT.

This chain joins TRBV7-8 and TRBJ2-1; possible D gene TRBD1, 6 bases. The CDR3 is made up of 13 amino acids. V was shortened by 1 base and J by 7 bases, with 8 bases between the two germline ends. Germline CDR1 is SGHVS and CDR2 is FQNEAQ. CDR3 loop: CASSLDRENEQFF. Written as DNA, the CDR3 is TGTGCCAGCAGCTTAGACAGGGAGAATGAGCAGTTCTTC.

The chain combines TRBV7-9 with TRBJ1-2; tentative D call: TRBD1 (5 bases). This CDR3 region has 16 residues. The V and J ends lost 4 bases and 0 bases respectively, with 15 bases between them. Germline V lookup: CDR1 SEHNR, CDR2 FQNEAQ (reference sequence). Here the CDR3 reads CASSYSTGGANYGYTF. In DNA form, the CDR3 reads TGTGCCAGCAGCTACAGCACGGGGGGGGCTAACTATGGCTACACCTTC. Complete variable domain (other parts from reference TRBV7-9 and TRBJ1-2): DTGVSQNPRHKITKRGQNVTFRCDPISEHNRLYWYRQTLGQGPEFLTYFQNEAQLEKSRLLSDRFSAERPKGSFSTLEIQRTEQGDSAMYLCASSYSTGGANYGYTFGSGTRLTVV.

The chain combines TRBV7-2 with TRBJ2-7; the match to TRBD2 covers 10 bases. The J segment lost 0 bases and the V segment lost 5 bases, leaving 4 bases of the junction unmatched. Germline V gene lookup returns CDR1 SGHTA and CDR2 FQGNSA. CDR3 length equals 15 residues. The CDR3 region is CASSRTSGSSYEQYF. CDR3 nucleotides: TGTGCCAGCAGCCGGACTAGCGGAAGCTCCTACGAGCAGTACTTC.

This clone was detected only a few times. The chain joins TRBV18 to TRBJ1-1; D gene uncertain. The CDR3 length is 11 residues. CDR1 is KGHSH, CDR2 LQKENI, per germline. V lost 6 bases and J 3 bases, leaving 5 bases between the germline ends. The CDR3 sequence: CASSGDTEAFF. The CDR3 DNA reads TGTGCCAGCTCCGGGGACACTGAAGCTTTCTTT.

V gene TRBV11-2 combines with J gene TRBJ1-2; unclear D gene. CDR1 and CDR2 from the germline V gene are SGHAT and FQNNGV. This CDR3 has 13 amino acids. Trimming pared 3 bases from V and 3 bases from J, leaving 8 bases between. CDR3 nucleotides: TGTGCCAGCAGCTTGTCCCAGGACTATGGCTACACCTTC. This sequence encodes CASSLSQDYGYTF.

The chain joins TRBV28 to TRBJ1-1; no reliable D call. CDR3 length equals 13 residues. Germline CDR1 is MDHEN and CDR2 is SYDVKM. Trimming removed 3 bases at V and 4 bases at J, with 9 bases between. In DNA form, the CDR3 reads TGTGCCAGCAGTTTCTTGACGGGCACTGAAGCTTTCTTT. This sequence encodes CASSFLTGTEAFF.

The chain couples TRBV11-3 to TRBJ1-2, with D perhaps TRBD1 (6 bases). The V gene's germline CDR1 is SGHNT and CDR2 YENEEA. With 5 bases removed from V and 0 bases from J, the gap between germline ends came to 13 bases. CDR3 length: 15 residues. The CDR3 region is CASSPTGRANYGYTF. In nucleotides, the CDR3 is TGTGCCAGCAGCCCAACAGGGAGAGCTAACTATGGCTACACCTTC.

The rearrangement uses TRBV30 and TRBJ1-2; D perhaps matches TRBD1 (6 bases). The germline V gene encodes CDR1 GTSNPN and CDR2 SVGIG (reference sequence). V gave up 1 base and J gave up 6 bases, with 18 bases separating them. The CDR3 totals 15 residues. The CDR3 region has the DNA TGTGCCTGGAGTGCCGAGACAGGCCCAATGAATGGCTACACCTTC. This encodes CAWSAETGPMNGYTF.

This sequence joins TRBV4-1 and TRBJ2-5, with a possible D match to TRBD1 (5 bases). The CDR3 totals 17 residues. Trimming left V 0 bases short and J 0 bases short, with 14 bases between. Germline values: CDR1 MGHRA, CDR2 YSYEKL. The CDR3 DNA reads TGCGCCAGCAGCCAAGATATAATGGGGCTAGACCAAGAGACCCAGTACTTC. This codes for CASSQDIMGLDQETQYF.

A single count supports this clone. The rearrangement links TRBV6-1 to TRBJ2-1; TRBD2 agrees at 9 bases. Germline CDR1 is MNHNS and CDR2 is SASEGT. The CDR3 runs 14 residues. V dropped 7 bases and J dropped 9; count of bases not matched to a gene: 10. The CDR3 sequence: CASMVGTSLPEQFF. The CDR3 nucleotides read TGTGCCAGCATGGTTGGGACTAGCTTGCCTGAGCAGTTCTTC.

CDR3 sequence: CASTKPGQGNLGELFF. The CDR3 nucleotides read TGTGCCAGCACCAAACCGGGACAGGGGAACTTAGGGGAGCTGTTTTTT. V usage is TRBV2 and J usage is TRBJ2-2; 10 nucleotides agree with TRBD1. The germline gives CDR1 SNHLY, CDR2 FYNNEI. The V and J ends lost 7 bases and 8 bases, in that order; junction bases with no gene match: 13. The CDR3 contains 16 residues. Supplemented by reference TRBV2 and TRBJ2-2, the full variable domain reads EPEVTQTPSHQVTQMGQEVILRCVPISNHLYFYWYRQILGQKVEFLVSFYNNEISEKSEIFDDQFSVERPDGSNFTLKIRSTKLEDSAMYFCASTKPGQGNLGELFFGEGSRLTVL.

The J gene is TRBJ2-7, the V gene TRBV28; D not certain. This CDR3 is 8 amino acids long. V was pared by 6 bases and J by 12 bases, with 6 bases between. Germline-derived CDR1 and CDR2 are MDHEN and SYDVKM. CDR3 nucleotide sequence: TGTGCCAGCAGCCTCCTGTACTTC. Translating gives CASSLLYF.